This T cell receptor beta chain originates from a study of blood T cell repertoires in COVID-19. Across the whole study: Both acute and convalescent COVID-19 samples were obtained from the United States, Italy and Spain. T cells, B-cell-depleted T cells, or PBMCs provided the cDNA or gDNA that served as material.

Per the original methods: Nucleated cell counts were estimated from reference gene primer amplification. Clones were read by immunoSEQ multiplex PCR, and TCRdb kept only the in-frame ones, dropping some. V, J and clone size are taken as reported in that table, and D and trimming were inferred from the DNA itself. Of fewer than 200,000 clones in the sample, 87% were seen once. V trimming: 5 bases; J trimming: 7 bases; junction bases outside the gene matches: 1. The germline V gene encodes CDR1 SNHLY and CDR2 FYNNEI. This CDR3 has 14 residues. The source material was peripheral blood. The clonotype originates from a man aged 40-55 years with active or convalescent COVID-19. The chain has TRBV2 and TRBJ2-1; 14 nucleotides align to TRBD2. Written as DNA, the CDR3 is TGTGCCAGCAGTCGGACTAGCGGGGGGAATGAGCAGTTCTTC. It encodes CASSRTSGGNEQFF.